This T cell receptor beta chain was sequenced during a study of blood T cell repertoires in COVID-19. Per the authors' pipeline: Nucleated cell counts were estimated from reference gene primer amplification. Clones were sequenced by immunoSEQ multiplex PCR, and TCRdb holds only the in-frame ones, with some missing. V and J calls and clone size are copied from that table; D and trimming were computed from the DNA. This sample yields fewer than 250,000 clones, of which 80% to 90% are seen a single time; approximately 8% belongs to the top ten. This clonotype originated in a woman aged 45-65 years with active or convalescent COVID-19. Sequences were obtained from peripheral blood.

CDR3 in amino acids: CAWSVRDRGISGANVLTF. The DNA of the CDR3 is TGTGCCTGGAGTGTACGGGACAGGGGGATCTCTGGGGCCAACGTCCTGACTTTC. The J gene is TRBJ2-6, the V gene TRBV30; 11 bases map to TRBD1. The germline V gene encodes CDR1 GTSNPN and CDR2 SVGIG (reference sequence). This CDR3 is built from 18 residues. J gave up 0 bases and V 0 bases, and 4 bases lay outside the gene matches.